The sequence of this TCR beta chain was determined in a study of blood T cell repertoires in COVID-19. At the level of the study: Spain, Italy and the United States supplied samples that represented acute and convalescent COVID-19.

Repertoires were generated with immunoSEQ multiplex PCR, while TCRdb's copy carries only in-frame clones and drops some. The sample records fewer than 300,000 clones, around 85% being singletons. Germline V gene sequence: CDR1 SGHTA, CDR2 FQGNSA. V was shortened by 4 bases and J by 3 bases, with 19 bases between the two germline ends. The CDR3 has 16 amino acids. Sequencing was done on a sample of PBMCs or T cells enriched from blood (not recorded which). The TCR originated in a woman aged 45-60 years who had recovered from COVID-19. The rearrangement uses TRBV7-2 and TRBJ2-7; possible D gene TRBD2, 5 bases. The CDR3 reads CASSSFKRTAHYEQYF. In nucleotides, the CDR3 is TGTGCCAGCAGCTCGTTTAAACGGACTGCCCACTACGAGCAGTACTTC.